This TCR beta chain originates from a study of metastatic and nonmetastatic thyroid tumors. Study-wide results and limits: Significantly higher TCR beta diversity was reportedly seen in malignant thyroid tumors than benign nodules, in blood and tumor.

In the original workflow: It was from CDR3 differences across clinicopathological groups that a distant-metastasis classifier for papillary thyroid cancer was built. With MiXCR, TCRdb called clones anew from the PCR reads. These V and J calls originate from TCRdb's pipeline instead of the authors' own analysis. The data hold about 92,000 clones, with about 15% observed a single time. Points on this clone: What it binds is not known. A read error may explain this, as a much larger clone is one base away.

None of the patients had undergone any treatment ahead of thyroid surgery. The CDR3 contains 13 residues. Trimming pared 4 bases from V and 3 bases from J, leaving 9 bases between. Germline CDR1 reads KGHSH; CDR2 reads LQKENI. The gene calls are TRBV18 and TRBJ1-1; D gene uncertain. The clonotype was recovered from a female donor with papillary thyroid cancer or a benign thyroid nodule (not recorded which). Some clones in this sample may be carry-over from other donors' samples. The specimen was blood. The CDR3 loop is CASSLSEYTEAFF. CDR3 nucleotides: TGTGCCAGCTCACTCAGTGAGTACACTGAAGCTTTCTTT.